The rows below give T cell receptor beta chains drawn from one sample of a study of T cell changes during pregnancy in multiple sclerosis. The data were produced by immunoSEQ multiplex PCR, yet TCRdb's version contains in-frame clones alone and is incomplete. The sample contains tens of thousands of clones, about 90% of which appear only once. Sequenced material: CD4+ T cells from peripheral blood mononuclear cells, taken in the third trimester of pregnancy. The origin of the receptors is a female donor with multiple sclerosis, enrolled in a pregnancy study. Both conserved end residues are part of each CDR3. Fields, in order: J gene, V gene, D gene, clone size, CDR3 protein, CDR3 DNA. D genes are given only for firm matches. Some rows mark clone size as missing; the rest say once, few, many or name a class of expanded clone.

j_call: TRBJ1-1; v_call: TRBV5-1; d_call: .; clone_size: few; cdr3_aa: CAARDSDYTEAFF; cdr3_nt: TGCGCCGCGAGGGACTCTGATTACACTGAAGCTTTCTTT
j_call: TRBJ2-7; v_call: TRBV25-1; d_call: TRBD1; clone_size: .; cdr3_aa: CASTRTGVNEQYF; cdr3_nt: TGTGCCAGCACTAGAACAGGGGTTAACGAGCAGTACTTC
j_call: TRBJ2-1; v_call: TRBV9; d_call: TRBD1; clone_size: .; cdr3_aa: CASSVGQGTGQYNEQFF; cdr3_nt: TGTGCCAGCAGCGTAGGTCAAGGGACAGGCCAATACAATGAGCAGTTCTTC
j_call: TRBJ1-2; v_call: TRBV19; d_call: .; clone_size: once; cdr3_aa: CASSAPQGPYGYTF; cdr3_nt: TGTGCCAGTAGTGCCCCCCAGGGGCCCTATGGCTACACCTTC
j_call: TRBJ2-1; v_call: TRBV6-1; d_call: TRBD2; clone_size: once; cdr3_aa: CASSGLAGYNEQFF; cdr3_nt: TGTGCCAGCAGTGGACTAGCGGGGTACAATGAGCAGTTCTTC
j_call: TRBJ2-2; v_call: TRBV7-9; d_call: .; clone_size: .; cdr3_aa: CASSLGLALTGELFF; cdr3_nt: TGTGCCAGCAGCTTAGGGCTAGCCCTAACCGGGGAGCTGTTTTTT
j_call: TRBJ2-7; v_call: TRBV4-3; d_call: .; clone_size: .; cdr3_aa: CASSQDERGYEQYF; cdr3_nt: TGCGCCAGCAGCCAAGATGAACGGGGGTACGAGCAGTACTTC
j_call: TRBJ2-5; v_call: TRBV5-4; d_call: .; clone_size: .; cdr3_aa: CASSLGLEARETQYF; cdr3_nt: TGTGCCAGCAGCTTGGGCCTAGAAGCCCGGGAGACCCAGTACTTC
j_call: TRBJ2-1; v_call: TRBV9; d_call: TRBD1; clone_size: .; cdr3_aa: CASSVGGTGNYNEQFF; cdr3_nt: TGTGCCAGCAGCGTAGGAGGGACAGGGAACTACAATGAGCAGTTCTTC
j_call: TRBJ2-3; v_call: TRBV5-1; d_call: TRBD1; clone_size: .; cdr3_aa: CASSIGQGTDTQYF; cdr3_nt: TGCGCCAGCAGCATCGGACAGGGCACAGATACGCAGTATTTT
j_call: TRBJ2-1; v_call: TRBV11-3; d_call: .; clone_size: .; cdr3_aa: CASSLGPSHNEQFF; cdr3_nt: TGTGCCAGCAGCTTAGGACCTAGCCACAATGAGCAGTTCTTC
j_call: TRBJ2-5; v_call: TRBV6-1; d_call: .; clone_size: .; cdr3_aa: CASSDVETQYF; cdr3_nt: TGTGCCAGCAGTGACGTGGAGACCCAGTACTTC
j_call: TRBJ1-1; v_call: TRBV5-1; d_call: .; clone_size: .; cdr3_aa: CASSLWARDTEAFF; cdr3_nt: TGCGCCAGCAGCTTGTGGGCGCGGGACACTGAAGCTTTCTTT
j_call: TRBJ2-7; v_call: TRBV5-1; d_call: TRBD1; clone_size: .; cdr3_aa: CASSLGDRGSEQYF; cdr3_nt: TGCGCCAGCAGCTTGGGGGACAGGGGTTCCGAGCAGTACTTC
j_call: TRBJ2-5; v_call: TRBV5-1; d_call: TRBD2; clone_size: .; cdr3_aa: CASSGGGLAEETQYF; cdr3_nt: TGCGCCAGCAGCGGGGGGGGACTAGCCGAAGAGACCCAGTACTTC
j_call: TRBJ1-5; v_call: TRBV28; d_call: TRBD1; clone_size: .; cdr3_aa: CASSSQGQTSNQPQHF; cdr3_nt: TGTGCCAGCAGTTCCCAGGGACAGACGAGCAATCAGCCCCAGCATTTT
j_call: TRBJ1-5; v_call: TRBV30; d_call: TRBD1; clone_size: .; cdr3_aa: CAWSWDSTDFNQPQHF; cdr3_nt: TGTGCCTGGAGTTGGGACAGTACCGATTTCAATCAGCCCCAGCATTTT
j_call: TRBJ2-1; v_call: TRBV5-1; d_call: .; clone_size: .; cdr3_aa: CASSLLTVYNEQFF; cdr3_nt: TGCGCCAGCAGCTTATTAACGGTCTACAATGAGCAGTTCTTC
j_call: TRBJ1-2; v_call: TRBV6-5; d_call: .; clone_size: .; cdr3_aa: CASSSGTKFDGYTF; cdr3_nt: TGTGCCAGCAGTTCCGGGACAAAATTTGATGGCTACACCTTC
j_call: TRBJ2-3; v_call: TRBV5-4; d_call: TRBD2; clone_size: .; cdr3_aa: CASSYGLAGGADTQYF; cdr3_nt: TGTGCCAGCAGCTACGGACTAGCGGGGGGGGCAGATACGCAGTATTTT
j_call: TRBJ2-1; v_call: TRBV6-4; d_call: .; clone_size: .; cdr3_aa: CASSPTSSYNEQFF; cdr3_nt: TGTGCCAGCAGCCCGACTAGCTCCTACAATGAGCAGTTCTTC
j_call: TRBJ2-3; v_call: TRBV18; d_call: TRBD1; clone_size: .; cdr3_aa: CASSLRDSSVGDTQYF; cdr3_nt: TGTGCCAGCTCCCTCCGGGACAGCTCGGTTGGGGATACGCAGTATTTT
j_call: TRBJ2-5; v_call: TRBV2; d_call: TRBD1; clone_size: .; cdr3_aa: CASGTGAGAQYF; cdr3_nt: TGTGCCAGCGGAACAGGGGCCGGGGCCCAGTACTTC
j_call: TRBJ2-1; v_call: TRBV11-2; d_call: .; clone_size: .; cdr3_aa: CASSLDLSNEQFF; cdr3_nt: TGTGCCAGCAGCTTAGATCTATCCAATGAGCAGTTCTTC
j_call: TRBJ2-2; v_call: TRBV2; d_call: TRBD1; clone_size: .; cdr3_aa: CASRGDRAGELFF; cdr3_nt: TGTGCCAGCAGGGGGGACAGGGCCGGGGAGCTGTTTTTT
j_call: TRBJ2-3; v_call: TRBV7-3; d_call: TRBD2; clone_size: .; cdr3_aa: CASSFAGGGTDTQYF; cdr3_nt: TGTGCCAGCAGCTTCGCGGGAGGGGGTACAGATACGCAGTATTTT
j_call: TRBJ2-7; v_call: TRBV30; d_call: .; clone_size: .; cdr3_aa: CAWSEDYEQYF; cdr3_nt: TGTGCCTGGAGCGAGGACTACGAGCAGTACTTC
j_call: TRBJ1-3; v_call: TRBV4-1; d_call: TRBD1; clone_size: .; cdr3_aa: CASSPQGAGNTIYF; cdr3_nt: TGCGCCAGCAGCCCACAGGGGGCGGGGAACACCATATATTTT
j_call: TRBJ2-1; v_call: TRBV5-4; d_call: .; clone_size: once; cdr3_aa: CASSYDLSSYNEQFF; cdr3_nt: TGTGCCAGCAGTTATGATTTGAGCTCCTACAATGAGCAGTTCTTC
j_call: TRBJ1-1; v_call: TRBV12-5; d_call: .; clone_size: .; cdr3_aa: CASARQQNTEAFF; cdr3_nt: TGTGCTAGTGCCCGACAGCAGAACACTGAAGCTTTCTTT
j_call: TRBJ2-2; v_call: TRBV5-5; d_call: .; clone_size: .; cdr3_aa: CASSPGTSRSTGELFF; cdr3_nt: TGTGCCAGCAGCCCCGGGACAAGTAGGAGCACCGGGGAGCTGTTTTTT
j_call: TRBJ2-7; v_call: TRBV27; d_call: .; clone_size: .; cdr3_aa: CASSLIGVLGYEQYF; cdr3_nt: TGTGCCAGCAGTTTAATCGGGGTCCTGGGCTACGAGCAGTACTTC
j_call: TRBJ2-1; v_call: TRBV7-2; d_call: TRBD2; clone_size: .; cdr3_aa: CASSLRGGRFRDEQFF; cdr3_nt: TGTGCCAGCAGCTTACGCGGCGGGAGATTTAGAGATGAGCAGTTCTTC
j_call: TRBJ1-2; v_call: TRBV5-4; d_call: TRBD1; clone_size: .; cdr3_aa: CASSYTQGHYGYTF; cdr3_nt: TGTGCCAGCAGCTACACACAGGGGCACTATGGCTACACCTTC
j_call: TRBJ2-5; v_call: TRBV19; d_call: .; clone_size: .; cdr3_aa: CASSMGLGQETQYF; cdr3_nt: TGTGCCAGTAGTATGGGACTGGGGCAAGAGACCCAGTACTTC
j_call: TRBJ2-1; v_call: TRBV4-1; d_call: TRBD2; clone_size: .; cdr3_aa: CASSLGLAGGASSYNEQFF; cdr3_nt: TGCGCCAGCAGCTTGGGACTAGCGGGAGGGGCAAGCTCCTACAATGAGCAGTTCTTC
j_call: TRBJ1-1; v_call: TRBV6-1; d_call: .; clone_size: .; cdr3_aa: CASRETGLVF; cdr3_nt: TGTGCCAGCAGGGAAACAGGGCTGGTCTTT
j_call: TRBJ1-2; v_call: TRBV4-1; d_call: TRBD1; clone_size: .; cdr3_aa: CASSPQTGSGSYTF; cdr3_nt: TGCGCCAGCAGCCCCCAGACAGGGTCGGGCTCCTACACCTTC
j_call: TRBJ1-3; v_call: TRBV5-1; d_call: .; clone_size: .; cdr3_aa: CASSLGGGRGNTIYF; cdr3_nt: TGCGCCAGCAGCTTGGGCGGGGGGCGCGGAAACACCATATATTTT
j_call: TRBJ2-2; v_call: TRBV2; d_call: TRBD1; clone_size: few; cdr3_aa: CASKVRQGTTGELFF; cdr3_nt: TGTGCCAGCAAGGTGCGACAGGGGACCACCGGGGAGCTGTTTTTT
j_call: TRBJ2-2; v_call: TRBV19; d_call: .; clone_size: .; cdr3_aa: CASSGAAYGTGELFF; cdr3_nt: TGTGCCAGTAGTGGGGCGGCCTATGGCACCGGGGAGCTGTTTTTT
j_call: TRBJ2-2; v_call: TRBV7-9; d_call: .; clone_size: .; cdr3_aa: CASSRTAVNTGELFF; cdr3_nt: TGTGCCAGCAGCCGGACAGCGGTAAACACCGGGGAGCTGTTTTTT
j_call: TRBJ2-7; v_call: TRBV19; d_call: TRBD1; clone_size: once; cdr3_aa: CASSKLGQGKAYEQYF; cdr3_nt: TGTGCCAGTAGTAAACTGGGACAGGGCAAGGCCTACGAGCAGTACTTC
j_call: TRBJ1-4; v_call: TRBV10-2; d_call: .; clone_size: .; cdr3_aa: CASRPGEATNEKLFF; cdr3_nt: TGCGCCAGCCGGCCCGGGGAGGCAACTAATGAAAAACTGTTTTTT
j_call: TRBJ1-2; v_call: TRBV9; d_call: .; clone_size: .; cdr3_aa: CASSEQTGGYTF; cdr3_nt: TGTGCCAGCAGCGAACAGACAGGCGGCTACACCTTC
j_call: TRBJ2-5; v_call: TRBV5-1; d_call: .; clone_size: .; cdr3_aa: CASSLGTVRETQYF; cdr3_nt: TGCGCCAGCAGCTTGGGGACAGTCCGAGAGACCCAGTACTTC
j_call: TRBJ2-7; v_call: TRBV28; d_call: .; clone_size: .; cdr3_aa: CASSSPREQYF; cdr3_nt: TGTGCCAGCAGTTCACCCCGGGAGCAGTACTTC
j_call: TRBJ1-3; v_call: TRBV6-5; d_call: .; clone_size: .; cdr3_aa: CASAKQGSGNTIYF; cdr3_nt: TGTGCCAGCGCTAAACAGGGCTCTGGAAACACCATATATTTT
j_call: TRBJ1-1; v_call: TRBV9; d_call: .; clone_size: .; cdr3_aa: CASSVDGVGAEAFF; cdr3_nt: TGTGCCAGCAGCGTAGACGGGGTAGGAGCTGAAGCTTTCTTT
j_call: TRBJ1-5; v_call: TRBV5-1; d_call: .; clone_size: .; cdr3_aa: CASSLGTANQPQHF; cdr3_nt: TGCGCCAGCAGCTTGGGGACAGCGAATCAGCCCCAGCATTTT
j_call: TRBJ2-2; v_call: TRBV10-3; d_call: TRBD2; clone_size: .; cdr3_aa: CATQQRGGLAATGELFF; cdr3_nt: TGTGCCACCCAACAGAGGGGAGGACTAGCGGCGACCGGGGAGCTGTTTTTT
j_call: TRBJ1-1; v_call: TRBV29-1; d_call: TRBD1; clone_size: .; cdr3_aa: CSVGQNRGFQAFF; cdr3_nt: TGCAGCGTTGGGCAAAACAGGGGGTTCCAAGCTTTCTTT
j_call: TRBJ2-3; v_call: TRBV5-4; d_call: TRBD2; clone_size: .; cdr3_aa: CASSFSGRESTDTQYF; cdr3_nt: TGTGCCAGCAGCTTTAGCGGGAGGGAATCCACAGATACGCAGTATTTT
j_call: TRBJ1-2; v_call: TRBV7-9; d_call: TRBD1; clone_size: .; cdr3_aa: CASSSYTGGNSYGYTF; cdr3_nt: TGTGCCAGCAGCTCCTATACAGGGGGGAATTCCTATGGCTACACCTTC
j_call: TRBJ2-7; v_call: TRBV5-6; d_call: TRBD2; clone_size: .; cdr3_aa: CASSLAGLADIYEQYF; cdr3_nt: TGTGCCAGCAGCTTAGCGGGACTAGCGGACATCTACGAGCAGTACTTC
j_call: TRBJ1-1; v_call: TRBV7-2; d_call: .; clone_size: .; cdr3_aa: CASSFGGLNTEAFF; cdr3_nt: TGTGCCAGCAGCTTCGGCGGATTGAACACTGAAGCTTTCTTT
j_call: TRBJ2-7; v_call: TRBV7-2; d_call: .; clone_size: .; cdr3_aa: CASSGQTVVQYF; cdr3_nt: TGTGCCAGCAGCGGCCAGACAGTGGTGCAGTACTTC